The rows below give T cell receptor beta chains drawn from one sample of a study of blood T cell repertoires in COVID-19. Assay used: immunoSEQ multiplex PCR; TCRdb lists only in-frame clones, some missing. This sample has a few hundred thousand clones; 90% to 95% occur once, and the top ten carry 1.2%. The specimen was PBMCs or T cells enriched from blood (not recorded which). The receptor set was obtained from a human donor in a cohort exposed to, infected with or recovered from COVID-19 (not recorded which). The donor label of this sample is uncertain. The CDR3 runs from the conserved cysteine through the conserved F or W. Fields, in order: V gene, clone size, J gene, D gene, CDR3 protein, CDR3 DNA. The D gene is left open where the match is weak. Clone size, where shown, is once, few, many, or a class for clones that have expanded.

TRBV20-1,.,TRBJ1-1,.,CSGVRNTEAFF,TGCAGTGGAGTAAGGAACACTGAAGCTTTCTTT
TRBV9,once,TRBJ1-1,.,CASSVAGKGTEAFF,TGTGCCAGCAGCGTAGCGGGGAAAGGCACTGAAGCTTTCTTT
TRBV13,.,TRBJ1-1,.,CASSWGQGGTEAFF,TGTGCCAGCAGCTGGGGGCAGGGCGGCACTGAAGCTTTCTTT
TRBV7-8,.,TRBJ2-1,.,CASTPGAGAYNEQFF,TGTGCCAGCACCCCCGGGGCGGGGGCATACAATGAGCAGTTCTTC
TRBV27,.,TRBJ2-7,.,CASSLSVRGYEQYF,TGTGCCAGCAGTTTATCAGTCAGGGGTTACGAGCAGTACTTC
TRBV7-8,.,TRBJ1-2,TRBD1,CASSFRDRANGYTF,TGTGCCAGCAGCTTCCGGGACAGGGCTAATGGCTACACCTTC
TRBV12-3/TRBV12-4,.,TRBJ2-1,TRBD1,CASSAGTVQFF,TGTGCCAGCAGTGCCGGGACAGTGCAGTTCTTC
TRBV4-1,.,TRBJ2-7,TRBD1,CASSPWTGSYEQYF,TGCGCCAGCAGCCCCTGGACAGGGTCCTACGAGCAGTACTTC
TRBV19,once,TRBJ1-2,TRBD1,CASGFRDRGYGYTF,TGTGCCAGTGGCTTTCGGGACAGGGGATACGGCTACACCTTC
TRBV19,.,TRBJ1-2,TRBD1,CASSITGTEIYGYTF,TGTGCCAGTAGTATAACTGGGACAGAGATCTATGGCTACACCTTC
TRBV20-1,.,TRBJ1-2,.,CSASIQSGVYGYTF,TGCAGTGCTAGTATTCAGTCAGGGGTTTATGGCTACACCTTC
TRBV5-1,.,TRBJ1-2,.,CASSLVWERTLHGYTF,TGCGCCAGCAGCTTGGTATGGGAGCGGACCCTCCATGGCTACACCTTC
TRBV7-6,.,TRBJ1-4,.,CASSLSSARVNEKLFF,TGTGCCAGCAGCTTATCGTCAGCCAGGGTGAACGAAAAACTGTTTTTT
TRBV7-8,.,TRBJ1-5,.,CASSLFFREYGGQPQHF,TGTGCCAGCAGCTTATTCTTTAGGGAATACGGCGGGCAGCCCCAGCATTTT
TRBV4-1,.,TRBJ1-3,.,CASSQPRDKGNTIYF,TGCGCCAGCAGCCAACCCCGGGACAAAGGAAACACCATATATTTT
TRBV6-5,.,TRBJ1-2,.,CASGRRDSSYGYTF,TGTGCCAGCGGCCGCAGGGATAGCTCTTATGGCTACACCTTC
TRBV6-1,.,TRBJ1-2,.,CASREDTYNYGYTF,TGTGCCAGCAGGGAAGACACGTATAACTATGGCTACACCTTC
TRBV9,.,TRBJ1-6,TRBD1,CASSVGVTGRDSPLHF,TGTGCCAGCAGCGTAGGAGTGACAGGGCGGGATTCACCCCTCCACTTT
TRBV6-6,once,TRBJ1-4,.,CASTYHGGANEKLFF,TGTGCCAGCACCTACCATGGGGGGGCTAATGAAAAACTGTTTTTT
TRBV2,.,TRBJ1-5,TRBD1,CASSPSGGWDQPQHF,TGTGCCAGCAGCCCATCAGGGGGCTGGGATCAGCCCCAGCATTTT
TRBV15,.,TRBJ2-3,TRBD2,CATSREGTSVRTDTQYF,TGTGCCACCAGCAGAGAGGGGACTAGCGTTCGCACAGATACGCAGTATTTT
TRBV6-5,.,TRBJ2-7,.,CASRPYKAREQYF,TGTGCCAGCAGACCCTATAAGGCCAGGGAGCAGTACTTC
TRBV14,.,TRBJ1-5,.,CASSTGSNQPQHF,TGTGCCAGCAGTACGGGGAGCAATCAGCCCCAGCATTTT